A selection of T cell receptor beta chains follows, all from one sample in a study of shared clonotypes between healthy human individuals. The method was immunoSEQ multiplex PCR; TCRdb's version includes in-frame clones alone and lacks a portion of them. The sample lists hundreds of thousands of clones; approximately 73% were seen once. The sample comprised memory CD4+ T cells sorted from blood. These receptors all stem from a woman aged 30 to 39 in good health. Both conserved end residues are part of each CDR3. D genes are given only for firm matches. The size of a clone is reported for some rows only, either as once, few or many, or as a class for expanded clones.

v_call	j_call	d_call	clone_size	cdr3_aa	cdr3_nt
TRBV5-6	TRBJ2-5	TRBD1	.	CASSSTGKTQYF	TGTGCCAGCAGCTCGACAGGGAAGACCCAGTACTTC
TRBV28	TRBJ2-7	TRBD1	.	CASRPGTGGFYEQYF	TGTGCCAGCAGACCCGGGACAGGGGGCTTTTACGAGCAGTACTTC
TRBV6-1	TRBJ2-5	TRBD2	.	CATDTGTKETQYF	TGTGCCACCGATACCGGGACTAAAGAGACCCAGTACTTC
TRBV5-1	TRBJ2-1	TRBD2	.	CASRGRELGNEQFF	TGCGCCAGCAGGGGGCGGGAGTTAGGCAATGAGCAGTTCTTC
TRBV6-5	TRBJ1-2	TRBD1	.	CASSPGGTGLGYTF	TGTGCCAGCAGCCCCGGCGGGACAGGGCTCGGCTACACCTTC
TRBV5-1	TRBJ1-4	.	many	CASSLSGPSEKLFF	TGCGCCAGCAGCTTATCGGGGCCTAGTGAAAAACTGTTTTTT
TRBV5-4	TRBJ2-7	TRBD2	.	CASSLRLAGIREQYF	TGTGCCAGCAGCCTTAGACTAGCGGGAATCAGGGAGCAGTACTTC
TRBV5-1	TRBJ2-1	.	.	CASSFDSTLYNEQFF	TGCGCCAGCAGCTTTGACTCCACACTTTACAATGAGCAGTTCTTC
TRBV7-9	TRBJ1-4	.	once	CASSLDTRERKLFF	TGTGCCAGCAGCTTAGACACCAGGGAGCGGAAACTGTTTTTT
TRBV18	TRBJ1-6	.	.	CASSPGQAGSPLHF	TGTGCCAGCTCACCGGGTCAGGCTGGCTCACCCCTCCACTTT
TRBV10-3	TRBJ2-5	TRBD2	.	CATGLAGIQETQYF	TGTGCCACGGGACTAGCGGGGATCCAAGAGACCCAGTACTTC
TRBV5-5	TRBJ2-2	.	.	CASSPFGGPGELFF	TGTGCCAGCAGCCCGTTTGGAGGTCCCGGGGAGCTGTTTTTT
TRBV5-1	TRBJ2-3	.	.	CASSLVGGFTDTQYF	TGCGCCAGCAGCTTGGTCGGCGGGTTCACAGATACGCAGTATTTT
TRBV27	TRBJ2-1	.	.	CASSSTMSSYNEQFF	TGTGCCAGCAGTTCTACGATGAGCTCCTACAATGAGCAGTTCTTC
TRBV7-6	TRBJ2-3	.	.	CASSIQPGATDTQYF	TGTGCCAGCAGCATCCAGCCCGGGGCCACAGATACGCAGTATTTT
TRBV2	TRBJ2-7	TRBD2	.	CASRSGTSGYEQYF	TGTGCCAGCAGGTCCGGGACTAGCGGCTACGAGCAGTACTTC